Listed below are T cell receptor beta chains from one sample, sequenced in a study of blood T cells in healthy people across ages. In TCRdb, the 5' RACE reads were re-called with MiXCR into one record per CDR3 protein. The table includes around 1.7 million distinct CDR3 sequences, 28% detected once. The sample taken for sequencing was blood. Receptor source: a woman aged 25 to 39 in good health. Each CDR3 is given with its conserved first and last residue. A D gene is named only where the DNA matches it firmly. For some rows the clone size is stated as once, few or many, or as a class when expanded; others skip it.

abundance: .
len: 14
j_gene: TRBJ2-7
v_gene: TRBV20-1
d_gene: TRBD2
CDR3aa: CSASLGLGRREQYF
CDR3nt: TGCAGTGCTAGTCTGGGACTAGGGCGACGCGAGCAGTACTTC

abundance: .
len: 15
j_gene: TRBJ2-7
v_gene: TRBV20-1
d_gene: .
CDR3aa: CSARDRRFPSYEQYF
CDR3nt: TGCAGTGCTAGAGATCGTAGGTTCCCCTCCTACGAGCAGTACTTC

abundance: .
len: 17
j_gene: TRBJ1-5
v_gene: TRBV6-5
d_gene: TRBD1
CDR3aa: CASSSGTGGASNQPQHF
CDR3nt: TGTGCCAGCAGTTCGGGGACAGGGGGCGCGAGCAATCAGCCCCAGCATTTT

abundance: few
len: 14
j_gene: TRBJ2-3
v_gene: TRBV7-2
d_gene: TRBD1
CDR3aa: CASFRDRFTDTQYF
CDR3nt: TGTGCCAGCTTCCGGGACAGATTCACAGATACGCAGTATTTT

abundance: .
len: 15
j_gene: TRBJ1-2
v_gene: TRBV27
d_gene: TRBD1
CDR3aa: CASSPQQGGLVGYTF
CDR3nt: TGTGCCAGCAGTCCCCAGCAGGGGGGACTGGTTGGCTACACCTTC

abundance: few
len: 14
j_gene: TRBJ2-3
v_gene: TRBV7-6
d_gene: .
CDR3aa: CASSLSPVPDTQYF
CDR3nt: TGTGCCAGCAGCTTATCGCCAGTTCCAGATACGCAGTATTTT

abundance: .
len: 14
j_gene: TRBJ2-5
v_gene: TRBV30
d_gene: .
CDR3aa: CAWGRRGRFETQYF
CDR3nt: TGTGCCTGGGGGCGGAGGGGGCGGTTTGAGACCCAGTACTTC

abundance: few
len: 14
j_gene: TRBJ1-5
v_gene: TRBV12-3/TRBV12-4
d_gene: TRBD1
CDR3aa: CASTHDRDNQPQHF
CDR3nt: TGTGCCAGCACTCATGACAGGGACAATCAGCCCCAGCATTTT

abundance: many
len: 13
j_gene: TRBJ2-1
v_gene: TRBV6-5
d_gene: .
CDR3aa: CASNSWLSNEQFF
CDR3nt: TGTGCCAGCAACTCGTGGCTCTCCAATGAGCAGTTCTTC

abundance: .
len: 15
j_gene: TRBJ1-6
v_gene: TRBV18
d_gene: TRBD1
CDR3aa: CASSPRGQGFSPLHF
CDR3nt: TGTGCCAGCTCACCACGGGGACAGGGGTTTTCACCCCTCCACTTT